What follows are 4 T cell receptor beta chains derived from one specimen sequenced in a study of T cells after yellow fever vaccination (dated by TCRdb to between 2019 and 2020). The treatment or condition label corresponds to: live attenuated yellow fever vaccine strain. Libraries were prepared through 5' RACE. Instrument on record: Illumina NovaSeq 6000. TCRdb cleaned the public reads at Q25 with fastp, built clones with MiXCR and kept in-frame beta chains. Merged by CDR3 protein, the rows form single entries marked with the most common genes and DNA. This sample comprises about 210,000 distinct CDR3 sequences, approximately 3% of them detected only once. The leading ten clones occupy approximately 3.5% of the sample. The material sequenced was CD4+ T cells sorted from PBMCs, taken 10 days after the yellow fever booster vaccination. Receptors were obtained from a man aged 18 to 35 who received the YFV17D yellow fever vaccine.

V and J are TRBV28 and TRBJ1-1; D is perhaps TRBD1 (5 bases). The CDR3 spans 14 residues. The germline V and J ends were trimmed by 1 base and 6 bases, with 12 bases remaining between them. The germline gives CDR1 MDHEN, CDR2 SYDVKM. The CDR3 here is CASSLSQGVSEAFF. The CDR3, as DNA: TGTGCCAGCAGTTTATCCCAGGGAGTTTCTGAAGCTTTCTTT.

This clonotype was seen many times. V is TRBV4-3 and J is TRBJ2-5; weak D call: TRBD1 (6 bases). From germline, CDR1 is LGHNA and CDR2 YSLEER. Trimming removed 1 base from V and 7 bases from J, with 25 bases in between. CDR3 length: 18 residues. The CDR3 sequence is CASSQVSSAGATSGTQYF. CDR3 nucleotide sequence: TGCGCCAGCAGCCAAGTGTCTTCGGCAGGGGCTACATCGGGGACCCAGTACTTC.

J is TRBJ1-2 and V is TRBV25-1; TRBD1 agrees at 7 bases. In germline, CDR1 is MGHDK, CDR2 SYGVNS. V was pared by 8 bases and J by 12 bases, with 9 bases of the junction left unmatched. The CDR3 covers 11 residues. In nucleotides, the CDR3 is TGTGCCAGCCGCTACAGGGGCGACCACACCTTC. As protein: CASRYRGDHTF.

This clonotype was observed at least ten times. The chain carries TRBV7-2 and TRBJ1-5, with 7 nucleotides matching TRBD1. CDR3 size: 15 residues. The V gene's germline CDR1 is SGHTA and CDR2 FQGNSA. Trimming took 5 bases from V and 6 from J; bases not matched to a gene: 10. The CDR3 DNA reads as TGTGCCAGCAGCCAAGTGTCGACAGGGACTCAGCCCCAGCATTTT. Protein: CASSQVSTGTQPQHF.